A selection of T cell receptor beta chains follows, all from one sample in a study of cytotoxic CD8 clonotypes in ibrutinib-treated CLL. Generated by immunoSEQ multiplex PCR, the TCRdb table keeps only in-frame clones and is missing some. The sample carries a few hundred thousand clones, about 61% recorded once. The source was PBMCs, collected after 36 months of ibrutinib treatment. These receptor sequences come from a human donor with chronic lymphocytic leukemia. Both conserved end residues are part of each CDR3. The D gene is left open where the match is weak. Rows may omit the clone size; those that give it use once, few, many or a size class.

d_call j_call clone_size v_call cdr3_aa cdr3_nt
NA TRBJ2-7 NA TRBV5-1 CASSLSYQGSRYEQYF TGCGCCAGCAGCTTGTCTTATCAGGGGAGCCGGTACGAGCAGTACTTC
NA TRBJ1-5 many TRBV4-1 CASSHGAGQPQHF TGCGCCAGCAGCCATGGGGCAGGGCAGCCCCAGCATTTT
TRBD1 TRBJ2-1 few TRBV5-1 CASSLQGASPYNEQFF TGCGCCAGCAGCTTACAGGGGGCCTCACCGTACAATGAGCAGTTCTTC
NA TRBJ2-5 once TRBV10-1 CASSESSSQETQYF TGCGCCAGCAGTGAGTCGTCCTCTCAAGAGACCCAGTACTTC
NA TRBJ1-2 NA TRBV21-1 CASSPAPDRRKGYTF TGTGCCAGCAGCCCCGCCCCGGACAGAAGGAAGGGCTACACCTTC
TRBD1 TRBJ1-1 NA TRBV5-6 CASSARDRADTEAFF TGTGCCAGCAGCGCAAGGGACAGGGCGGACACTGAAGCTTTCTTT
NA TRBJ2-2 NA TRBV5-1 CASSLAQTTGELFF TGCGCCAGCAGCTTGGCTCAGACAACGGGGGAGCTGTTTTTT
NA TRBJ2-6 few TRBV6-5 CASSYRAGTGANVLTF TGTGCCAGCAGCTACCGGGCTGGGACTGGGGCCAACGTCCTGACTTTC
NA TRBJ2-5 NA TRBV9 CASARGETQYF TGTGCCAGCGCCAGGGGAGAGACCCAGTACTTC
TRBD2 TRBJ2-1 NA TRBV11-3 CASSRRLAGDGEQFF TGTGCCAGCAGCCGTCGACTAGCGGGGGACGGTGAGCAGTTCTTC
NA TRBJ2-7 few TRBV5-1 CASRVALSYEQYF TGCGCCAGCAGGGTCGCACTTTCCTACGAGCAGTACTTC